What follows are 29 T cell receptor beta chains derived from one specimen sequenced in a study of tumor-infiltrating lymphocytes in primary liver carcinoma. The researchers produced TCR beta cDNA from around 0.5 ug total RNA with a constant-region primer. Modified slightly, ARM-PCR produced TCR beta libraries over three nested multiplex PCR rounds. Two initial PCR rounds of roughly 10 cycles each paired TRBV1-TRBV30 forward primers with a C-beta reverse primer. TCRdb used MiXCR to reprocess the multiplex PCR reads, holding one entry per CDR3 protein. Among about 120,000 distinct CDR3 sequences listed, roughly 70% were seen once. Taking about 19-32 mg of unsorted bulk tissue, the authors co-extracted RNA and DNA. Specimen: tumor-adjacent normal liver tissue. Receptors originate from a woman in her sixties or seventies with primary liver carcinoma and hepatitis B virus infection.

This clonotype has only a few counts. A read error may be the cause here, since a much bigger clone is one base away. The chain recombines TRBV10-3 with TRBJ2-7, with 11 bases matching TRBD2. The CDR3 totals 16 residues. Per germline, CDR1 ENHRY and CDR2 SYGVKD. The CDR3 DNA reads TGTGCCATCAGTGATCCTGGGACTAGCGGAAACTACGAGCGGTACTTC. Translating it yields CAISDPGTSGNYERYF.

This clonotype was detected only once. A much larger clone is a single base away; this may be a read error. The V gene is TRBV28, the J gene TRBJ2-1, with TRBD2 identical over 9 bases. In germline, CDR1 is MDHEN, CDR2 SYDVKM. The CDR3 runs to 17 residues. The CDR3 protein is CDSSFPTSGLSYNEQFF. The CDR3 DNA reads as TGTGACAGCAGTTTTCCGACTAGCGGTCTCTCCTACAATGAGCAGTTCTTC. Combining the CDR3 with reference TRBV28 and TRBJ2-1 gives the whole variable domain DVKVTQSSRYLVKRTGEKVFLECVQDMDHENMFWYRQDPGLGLRLIYFSYDVKMKEKGDIPEGYSVSREKKERFSLILESASTNQTSMYLCDSSFPTSGLSYNEQFFGPGTRLTVL.

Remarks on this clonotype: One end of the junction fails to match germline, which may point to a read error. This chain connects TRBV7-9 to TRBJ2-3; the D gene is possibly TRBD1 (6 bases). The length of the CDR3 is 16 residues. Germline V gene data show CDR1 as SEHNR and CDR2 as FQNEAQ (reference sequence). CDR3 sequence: CASNHEPGHPTDTQYF. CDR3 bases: TGTGCAAGCAACCACGAGCCGGGACACCCCACAGATACGCAGTATTTT.

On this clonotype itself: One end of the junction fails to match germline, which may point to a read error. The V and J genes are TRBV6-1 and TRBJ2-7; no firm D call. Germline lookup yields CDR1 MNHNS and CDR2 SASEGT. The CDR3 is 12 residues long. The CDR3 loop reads CASSGANGTPLF. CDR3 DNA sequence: TGTGCCAGCAGTGGGGCTAACGGTACACCCCTCTTC.

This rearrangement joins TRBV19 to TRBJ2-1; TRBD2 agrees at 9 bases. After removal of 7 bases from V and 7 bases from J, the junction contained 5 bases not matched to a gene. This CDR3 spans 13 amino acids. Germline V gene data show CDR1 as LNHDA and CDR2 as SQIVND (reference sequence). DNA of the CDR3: TGTGCCAGTATCCGTGCGGGGGGGAATGAGCAGTTCTTC. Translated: CASIRAGGNEQFF.

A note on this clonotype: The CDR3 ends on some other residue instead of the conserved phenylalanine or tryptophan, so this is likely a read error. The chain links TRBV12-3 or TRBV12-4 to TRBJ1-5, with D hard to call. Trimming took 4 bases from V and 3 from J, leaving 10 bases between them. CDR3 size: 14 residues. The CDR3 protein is CASSSRRSNQPQHS. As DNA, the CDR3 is TGTGCCAGCAGTTCCCGACGATCCAATCAGCCCCAGCATTCT.

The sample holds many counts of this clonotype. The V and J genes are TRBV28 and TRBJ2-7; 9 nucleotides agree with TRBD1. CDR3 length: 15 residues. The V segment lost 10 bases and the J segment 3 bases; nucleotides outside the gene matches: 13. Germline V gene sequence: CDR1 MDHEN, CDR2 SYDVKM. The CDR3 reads CATRGNRDRVYEQYF. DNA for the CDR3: TGTGCCACCAGAGGGAACCGGGACAGGGTCTACGAGCAGTACTTC.

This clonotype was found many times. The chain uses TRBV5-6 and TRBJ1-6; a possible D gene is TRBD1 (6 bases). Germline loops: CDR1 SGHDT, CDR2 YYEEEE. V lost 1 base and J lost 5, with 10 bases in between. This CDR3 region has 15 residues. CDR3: CASSLRTDDNSPLHF. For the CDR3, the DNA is TGTGCCAGCAGCTTGCGGACAGACGATAATTCACCCCTCCACTTT.

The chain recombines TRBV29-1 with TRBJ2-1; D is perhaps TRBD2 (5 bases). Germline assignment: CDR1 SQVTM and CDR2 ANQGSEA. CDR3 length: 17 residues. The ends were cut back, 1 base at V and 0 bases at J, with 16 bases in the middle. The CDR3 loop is CSVEVVVGESSYNEQFF. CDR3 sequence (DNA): TGCAGCGTTGAAGTGGTTGTCGGGGAGAGCTCCTACAATGAGCAGTTCTTC.

The CDR3 sequence: CASSFGLVGHNEQFF. Written as DNA, the CDR3 is TGTGCCAGCAGCTTCGGACTAGTAGGACACAATGAGCAGTTCTTC. The V gene is TRBV11-1, the J gene TRBJ2-1; TRBD2 matches at 7 bases. The trim removed 3 bases at V and 5 bases at J, leaving 7 bases unmatched. This CDR3 spans 15 amino acids. CDR1 and CDR2 from the germline V gene are SGHAT and FQDESV (reference sequence).

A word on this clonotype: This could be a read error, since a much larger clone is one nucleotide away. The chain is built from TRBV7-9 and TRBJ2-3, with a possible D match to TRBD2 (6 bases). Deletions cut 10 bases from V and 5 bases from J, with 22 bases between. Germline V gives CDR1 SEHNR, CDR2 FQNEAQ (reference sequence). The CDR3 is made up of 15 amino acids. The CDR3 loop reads CATQRAGNQEDTQYF. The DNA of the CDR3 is TGTGCCACTCAGCGGGCGGGGAATCAGGAAGATACGCAGTATTTT.

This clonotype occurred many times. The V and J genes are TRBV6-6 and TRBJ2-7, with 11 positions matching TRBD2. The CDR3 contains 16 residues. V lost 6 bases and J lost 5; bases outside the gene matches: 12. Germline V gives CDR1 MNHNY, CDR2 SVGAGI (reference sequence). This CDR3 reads CASSETTSGSSDEQYF. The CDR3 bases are TGTGCCAGCAGCGAGACCACTAGCGGGAGTAGCGACGAGCAGTACTTC.

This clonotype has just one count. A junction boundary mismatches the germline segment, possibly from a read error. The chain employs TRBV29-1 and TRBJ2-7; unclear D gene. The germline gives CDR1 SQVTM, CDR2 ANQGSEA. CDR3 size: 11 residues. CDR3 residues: CSVCATYEQYF. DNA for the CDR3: TGCAGCGTGTGCGCCACCTATGAGCAGTACTTC.

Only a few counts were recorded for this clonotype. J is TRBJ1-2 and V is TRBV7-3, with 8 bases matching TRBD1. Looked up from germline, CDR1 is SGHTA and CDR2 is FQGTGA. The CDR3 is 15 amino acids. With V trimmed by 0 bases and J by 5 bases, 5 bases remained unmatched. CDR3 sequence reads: CASSLTGDRTYGYTF. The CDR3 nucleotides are TGTGCCAGCAGCTTAACGGGGGACAGGACTTATGGCTACACCTTC.

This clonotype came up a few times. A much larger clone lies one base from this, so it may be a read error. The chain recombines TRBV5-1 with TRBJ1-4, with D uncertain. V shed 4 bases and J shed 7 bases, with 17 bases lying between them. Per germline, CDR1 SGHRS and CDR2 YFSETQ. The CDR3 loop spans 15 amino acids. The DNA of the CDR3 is TGCGCCAGCAGCACCACCGGGGTGAAGGGTGAAAAACTGTTTTTT. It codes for CASSTTGVKGEKLFF.

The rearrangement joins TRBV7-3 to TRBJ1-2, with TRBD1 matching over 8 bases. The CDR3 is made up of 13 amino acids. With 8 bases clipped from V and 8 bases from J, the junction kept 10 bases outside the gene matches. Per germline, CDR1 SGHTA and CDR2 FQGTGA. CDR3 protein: CASGTSGGEGYTF. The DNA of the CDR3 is TGTGCCAGCGGCACTTCAGGGGGCGAAGGCTACACCTTC.

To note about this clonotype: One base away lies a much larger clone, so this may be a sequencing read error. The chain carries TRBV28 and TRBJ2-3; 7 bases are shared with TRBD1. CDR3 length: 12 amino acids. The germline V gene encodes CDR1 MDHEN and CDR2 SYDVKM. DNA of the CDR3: TGTGCCAGCCAGACAGGGACAGAAACGCAGTATTTT. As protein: CASQTGTETQYF.

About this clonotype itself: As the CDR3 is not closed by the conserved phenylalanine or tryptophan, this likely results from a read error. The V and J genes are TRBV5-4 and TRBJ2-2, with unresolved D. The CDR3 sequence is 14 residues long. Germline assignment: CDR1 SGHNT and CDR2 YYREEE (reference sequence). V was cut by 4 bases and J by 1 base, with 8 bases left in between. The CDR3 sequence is CASSLSMNTGELFL. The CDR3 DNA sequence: TGTGCCAGCAGCCTTTCTATGAACACCGGGGAGCTGTTTTTA.

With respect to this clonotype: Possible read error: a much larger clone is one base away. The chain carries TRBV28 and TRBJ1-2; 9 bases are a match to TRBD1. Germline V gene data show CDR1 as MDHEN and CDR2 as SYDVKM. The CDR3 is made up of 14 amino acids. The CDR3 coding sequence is TGTACCAGCAGAAAGGGACAGGGATACTATGGCTACACCTTC. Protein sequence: CTSRKGQGYYGYTF.

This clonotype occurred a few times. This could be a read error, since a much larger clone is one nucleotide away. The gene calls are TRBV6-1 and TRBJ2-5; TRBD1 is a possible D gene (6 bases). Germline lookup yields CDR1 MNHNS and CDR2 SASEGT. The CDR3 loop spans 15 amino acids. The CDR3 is CASSSRDKQQEIQYF. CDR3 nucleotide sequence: TGTGCCAGCAGTAGCCGGGACAAACAACAAGAGATCCAGTACTTC.

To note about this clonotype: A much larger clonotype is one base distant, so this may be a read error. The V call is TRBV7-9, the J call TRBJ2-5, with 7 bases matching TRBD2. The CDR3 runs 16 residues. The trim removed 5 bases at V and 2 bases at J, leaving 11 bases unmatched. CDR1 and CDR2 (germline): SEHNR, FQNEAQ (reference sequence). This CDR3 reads CASSPPGLTGQETQYF. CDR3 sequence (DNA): TGTGCCAGCAGCCCACCGGGACTAACGGGGCAAGAGACCCAGTACTTC.

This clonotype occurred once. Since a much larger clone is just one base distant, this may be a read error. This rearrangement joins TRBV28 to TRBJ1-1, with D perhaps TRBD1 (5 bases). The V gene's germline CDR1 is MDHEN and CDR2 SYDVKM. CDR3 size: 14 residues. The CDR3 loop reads CASSYHRRNTKAFF. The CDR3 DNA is TGTGCCAGCAGTTATCACAGGAGAAACACTAAAGCTTTCTTT.

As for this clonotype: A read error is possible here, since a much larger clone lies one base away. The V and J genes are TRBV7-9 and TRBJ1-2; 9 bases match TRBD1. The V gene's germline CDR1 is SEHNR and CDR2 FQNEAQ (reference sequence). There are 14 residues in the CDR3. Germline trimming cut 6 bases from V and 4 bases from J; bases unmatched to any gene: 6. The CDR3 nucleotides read TGTGCCAGCAGTGGGGGACAGGGATCCTATGGCTACACCTTC. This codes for CASSGGQGSYGYTF. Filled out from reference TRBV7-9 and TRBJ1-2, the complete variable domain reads DTGVSQNPRHKITKRGQNVTFRCDPISEHNRLYWYRQTLGQGPEFLTYFQNEAQLEKSRLLSDRFSAERPKGSFSTLEIQRTEQGDSAMYLCASSGGQGSYGYTFGSGTRLTVV.

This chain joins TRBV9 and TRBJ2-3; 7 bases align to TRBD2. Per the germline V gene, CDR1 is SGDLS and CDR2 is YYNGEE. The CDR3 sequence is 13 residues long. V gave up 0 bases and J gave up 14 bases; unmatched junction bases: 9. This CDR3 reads CASSVVASGPRYF. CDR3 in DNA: TGTGCCAGCAGCGTAGTGGCTAGCGGTCCCCGGTATTTT.

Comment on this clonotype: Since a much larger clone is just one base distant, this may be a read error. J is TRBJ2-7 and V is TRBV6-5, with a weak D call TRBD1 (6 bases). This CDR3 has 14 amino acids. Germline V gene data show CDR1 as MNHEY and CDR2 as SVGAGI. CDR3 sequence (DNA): TGTGCCAGCAATTACCTGGACAGAGCCTACGAGCAGTACTTC. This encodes CASNYLDRAYEQYF.

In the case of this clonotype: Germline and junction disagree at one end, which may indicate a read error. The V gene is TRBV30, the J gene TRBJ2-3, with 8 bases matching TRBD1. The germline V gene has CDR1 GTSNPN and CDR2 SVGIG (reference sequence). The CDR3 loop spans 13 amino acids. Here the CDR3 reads CTWSARGLDTQYF. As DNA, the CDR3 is TGTACCTGGAGTGCCAGGGGGCTAGATACGCAGTATTTT.

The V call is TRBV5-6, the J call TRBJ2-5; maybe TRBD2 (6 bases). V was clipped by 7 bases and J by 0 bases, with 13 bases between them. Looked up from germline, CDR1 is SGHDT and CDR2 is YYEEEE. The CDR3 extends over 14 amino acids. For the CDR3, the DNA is TGTGCCAGCCGCCGGAGGGCCTACCAAGAGACCCAGTACTTC. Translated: CASRRRAYQETQYF.

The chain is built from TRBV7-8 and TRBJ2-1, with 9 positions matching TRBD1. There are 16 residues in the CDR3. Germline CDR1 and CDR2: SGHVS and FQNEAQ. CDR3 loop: CVCSLGDRVTIYEQFF. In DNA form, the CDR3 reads TGTGTCTGCAGCTTAGGGGACAGGGTTACGATATATGAGCAGTTCTTC. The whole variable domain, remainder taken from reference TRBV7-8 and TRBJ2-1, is GAGVSQSPRYKVAKRGQDVALRCDPISGHVSLFWYQQALGQGPEFLTYFQNEAQLDKSGLPSDRFFAERPEGSVSTLKIQRTQQEDSAVYLCVCSLGDRVTIYEQFFGPGTRLTVL.

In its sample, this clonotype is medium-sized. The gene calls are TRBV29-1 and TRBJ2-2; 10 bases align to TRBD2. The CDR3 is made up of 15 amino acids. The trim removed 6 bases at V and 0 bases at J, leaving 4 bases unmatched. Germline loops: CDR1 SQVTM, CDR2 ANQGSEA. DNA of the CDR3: TGCAGCGTAAAGGGACTAGCGACGAACACCGGGGAGCTGTTTTTT. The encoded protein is CSVKGLATNTGELFF.